The clone carrying this T cell receptor beta chain showed up just a few times. Its antigen is unidentified. The CDR3 is 14 amino acids. J lost 5 bases, V lost 3 bases, and 5 bases had no gene match. CDR1 is ENHRY, CDR2 SYGVKD, per germline. The data were obtained in a study of CD8 T cells in ankylosing spondylitis. General observations from the study: Disease-linked clones bore a CD8+ phenotype and were relatively rare in peripheral blood. Characteristic, it appeared, of ankylosing spondylitis blood was a TCR beta motif of roughly eight highly homologous variants. In synovial fluid and blood from reactive arthritis, some motif variants were previously reported.

Quantitative barcoded 5'-RACE was used to prepare TCR beta libraries. TCRdb independently ran MiXCR on the 5' RACE reads; one entry per CDR3 protein. The sample has about 390,000 distinct CDR3 sequences; under 25% are singletons. The rearrangement uses TRBV10-3 and TRBJ2-5, with TRBD2 matching 8 bases. Sequenced input: blood, either unsorted or a sorted T cell fraction (not recorded which). The receptor comes from a male donor with ankylosing spondylitis. In DNA form, the CDR3 reads TGTGCCATCAGTGACGGGACTAGAGGGGAGACCCAGTACTTC. Translating gives CAISDGTRGETQYF.